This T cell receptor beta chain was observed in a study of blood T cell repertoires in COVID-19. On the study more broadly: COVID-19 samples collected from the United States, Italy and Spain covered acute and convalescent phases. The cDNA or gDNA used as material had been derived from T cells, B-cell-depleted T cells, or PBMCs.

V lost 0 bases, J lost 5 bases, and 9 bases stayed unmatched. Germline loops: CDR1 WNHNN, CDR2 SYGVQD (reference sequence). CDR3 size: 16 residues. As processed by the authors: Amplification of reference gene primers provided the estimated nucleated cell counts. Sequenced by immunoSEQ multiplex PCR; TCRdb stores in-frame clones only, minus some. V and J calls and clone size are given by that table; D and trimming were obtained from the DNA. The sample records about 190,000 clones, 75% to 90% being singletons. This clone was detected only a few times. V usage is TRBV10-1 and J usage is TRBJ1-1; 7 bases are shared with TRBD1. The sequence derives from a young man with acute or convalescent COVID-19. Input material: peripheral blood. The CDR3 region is CASSESRRQGGTEAFF. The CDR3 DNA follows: TGCGCCAGCAGTGAGTCCCGAAGACAGGGAGGAACTGAAGCTTTCTTT.